These T cell receptor beta chains were read from a single sample in a study of PD-L1 blockade in urothelial cancer. Profiling relied on immunoSEQ multiplex PCR, and the TCRdb table lists in-frame clones only, not all of them. The sample has around 45,000 clones; 88% are singletons. Material: PBMCs, obtained around atezolizumab (anti-PD-L1) treatment. All receptors come from a woman between 55 and 75 years old with urothelial cancer. The conserved cysteine and the conserved F or W are not part of the CDR3 here.

J gene: TRBJ2-1; V gene: TRBV19; CDR3 protein: ATRLAGYNEQF
J gene: TRBJ2-7; V gene: TRBV18; CDR3 protein: ASSPIPGQEYEQY
J gene: TRBJ2-7; V gene: TRBV6-6; CDR3 protein: ASSWQRYEQY
J gene: TRBJ1-1; V gene: TRBV5-6; CDR3 protein: ASSLRVSRTEAF
J gene: TRBJ1-4; V gene: TRBV27; CDR3 protein: ASSHRVPVEKLF
J gene: TRBJ2-1; V gene: TRBV5-4; CDR3 protein: ASSGWASEMF
J gene: TRBJ2-2; V gene: TRBV7-3; CDR3 protein: ASSSGQGRAGELF
J gene: TRBJ2-7; V gene: TRBV5-4; CDR3 protein: ASSSVSYEQY
J gene: TRBJ2-7; V gene: TRBV7-2; CDR3 protein: ASSSGTVSSYEQY
J gene: TRBJ2-5; V gene: TRBV7-7; CDR3 protein: ASTAENQETQY
J gene: TRBJ1-3; V gene: TRBV5-1; CDR3 protein: ASSLVPSQGTRTGNTIY
J gene: TRBJ2-4; V gene: TRBV7-8; CDR3 protein: ASSLIKASGIAKNIQY